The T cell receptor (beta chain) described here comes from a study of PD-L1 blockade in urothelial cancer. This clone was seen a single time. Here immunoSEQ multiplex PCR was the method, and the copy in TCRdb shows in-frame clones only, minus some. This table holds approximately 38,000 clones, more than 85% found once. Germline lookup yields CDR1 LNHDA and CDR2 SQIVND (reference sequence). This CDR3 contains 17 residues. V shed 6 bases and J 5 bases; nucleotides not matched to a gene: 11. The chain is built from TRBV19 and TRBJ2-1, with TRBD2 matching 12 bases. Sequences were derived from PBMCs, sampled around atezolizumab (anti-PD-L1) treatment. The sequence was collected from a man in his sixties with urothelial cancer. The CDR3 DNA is TGTGCCAGTAGACCGGGACTAGCGGGCCGACGGGACAATGAGCAGTTCTTC. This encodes CASRPGLAGRRDNEQFF. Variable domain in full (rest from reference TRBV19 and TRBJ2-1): DGGITQSPKYLFRKEGQNVTLSCEQNLNHDAMYWYRQDPGQGLRLIYYSQIVNDFQKGDIAEGYSVSREKKESFPLTVTSAQKNPTAFYLCASRPGLAGRRDNEQFFGPGTRLTVL.